This T cell receptor (beta chain) was obtained from a study of vaccination and CD4 T cells after COVID-19. Study overall: The interval from dose two to post-vaccine sampling had a median of approximately 70 days, and it ranged from 14 to 241. Overall study findings and caveats: Although the median of SARS-CoV-2-reactive clonotypes rose from approximately 21 to 38, the change was not significant.

CDR1 SNHLY and CDR2 FYNNEI come from the germline V gene. This CDR3 contains 14 residues. The V and J ends lost 5 bases and 4 bases, in that order; junction bases with no gene match: 7. Points on this clonotype: What it recognizes is unknown.

An Oncomine TCR Beta short-read assay was used to sequence the DNA from cultured CD4+ T cells. Using its own MiXCR run on the PCR reads, TCRdb lists one record per CDR3 protein. The sample holds 9,000 to 13,000 distinct CDR3 sequences, approximately 42% seen once. As to treatment: approximately nine-day PBMC culture with coronavirus spike peptide pools or control peptides (ViraFEST assay). The clonotype was recovered from a human donor who had recovered from COVID-19. The rearrangement uses TRBV2 and TRBJ2-7, with 8 bases matching TRBD2. Material for sequencing was CD4+ T cells from blood, cultured in vitro. CDR3 nucleotides: TGTGCCAGCAGTAACCGGGGGGGGTCTTACGAGCAGTACTTC. Translating it yields CASSNRGGSYEQYF.